The clone carrying this T cell receptor beta chain showed up many times. The antigen is unknown. The source material, RNA transcripts, was used to amplify TCR beta CDR3 regions. RT-PCR in the first round (using the HTBI primer set) targeted the TCR CDR3. TCRdb re-derived calls from the multiplex PCR reads in MiXCR, one entry per CDR3 protein. The sample carries 410,000 or so distinct CDR3 sequences, roughly 14% recorded once. This specimen belongs to a study of T cells in Graves' hyperthyroidism and ophthalmopathy. The study's findings and limits: By a 13 V-J model, ophthalmopathy was set apart from stable hyperthyroidism.

Inclusion characteristics of ophthalmopathy patients comprised a Clinical Activity Score of at least 3, a NOSPECS grade of at least 4, and duration under 3 months. Exclusion followed for patients with uncontrolled infection, other autoimmune disease, pregnancy or lactation. It was approximately 9.4 ml of fresh peripheral blood that supplied the PBMCs. After removal of 0 bases from V and 4 bases from J, the junction contained 5 bases not matched to a gene. Germline values: CDR1 SGDLS, CDR2 YYNGEE. The CDR3 is 15 amino acids. This clonotype originated in a young man with Graves' ophthalmopathy. The source material was blood. The chain links TRBV9 to TRBJ2-5; 8 bases agree with TRBD1. The CDR3 DNA follows: TGTGCCAGCAGCGTAGGGGGACAGGCCGGAGAGACCCAGTACTTC. It specifies CASSVGGQAGETQYF. The whole variable domain, filled in from reference TRBV9 and TRBJ2-5, reads DSGVTQTPKHLITATGQRVTLRCSPRSGDLSVYWYQQSLDQGLQFLIQYYNGEERAKGNILERFSAQQFPDLHSELNLSSLELGDSALYFCASSVGGQAGETQYFGPGTRLLVL.